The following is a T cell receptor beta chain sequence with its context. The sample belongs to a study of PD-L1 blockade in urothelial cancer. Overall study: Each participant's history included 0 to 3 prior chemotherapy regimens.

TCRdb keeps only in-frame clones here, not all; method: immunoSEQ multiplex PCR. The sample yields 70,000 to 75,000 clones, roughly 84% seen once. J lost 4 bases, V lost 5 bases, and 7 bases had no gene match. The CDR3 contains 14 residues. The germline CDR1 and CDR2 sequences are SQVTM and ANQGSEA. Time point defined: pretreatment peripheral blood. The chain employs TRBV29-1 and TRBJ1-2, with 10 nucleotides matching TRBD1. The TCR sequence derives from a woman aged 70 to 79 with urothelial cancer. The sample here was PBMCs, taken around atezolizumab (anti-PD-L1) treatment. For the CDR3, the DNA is TGCAGCGTTTATGACAGGGGGCACATCTATGGCTACACCTTC. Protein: CSVYDRGHIYGYTF. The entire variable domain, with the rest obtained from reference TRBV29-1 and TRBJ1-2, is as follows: SAVISQKPSRDICQRGTSLTIQCQVDSQVTMMFWYRQQPGQSLTLIATANQGSEATYESGFVIDKFPISRPNLTFSTLTVSNMSPEDSSIYLCSVYDRGHIYGYTFGSGTRLTVV.